These 26 T cell receptor beta chains were all obtained from the same sample, sequenced in a study of cytomegalovirus exposure and HLA in healthy donors. PCR employed 60 Vbeta and 13 Jbeta primers. TCRdb keeps only in-frame clones here, not all; method: immunoSEQ multiplex PCR. The data contain about 200,000 clones, nearly 80% of them singletons. Sample: PBMCs. The receptors come from a young man in good health and CMV-seronegative.

The rearrangement joins TRBV11-2 to TRBJ1-5, with unresolved D. This CDR3 has 13 residues. Germline V gene sequence: CDR1 SGHAT, CDR2 FQNNGV. Deletions cut 5 bases from V and 7 bases from J, with 12 bases between. The CDR3 DNA follows: TGTGCCAGCAGCCGAGACCGGGGACAGCCCCAGCATTTT. Translating gives CASSRDRGQPQHF.

V usage is TRBV2 and J usage is TRBJ1-2; 10 bases are a match to TRBD1. V was pared by 2 bases and J by 2 bases, with 11 bases of the junction left unmatched. The germline gives CDR1 SNHLY, CDR2 FYNNEI. The CDR3 runs to 18 residues. CDR3 DNA: TGTGCCAGCAGTGAAAGCCCCCTCAGGACAGGGGGAAACTATGGCTACACCTTC. The encoded protein is CASSESPLRTGGNYGYTF.

The rearrangement joins TRBV6-6 to TRBJ1-4; possible D gene TRBD1, 6 bases. Looked up from germline, CDR1 is MNHNY and CDR2 is SVGAGI (reference sequence). This CDR3 is built from 16 residues. The V end lost 7 bases, the J end lost 0 bases, and 15 bases lay between the germline ends. DNA of the CDR3: TGTGCCAGCATCCCGGGAGGGGGACCAACTAATGAAAAACTGTTTTTT. The encoded protein is CASIPGGGPTNEKLFF.

This chain uses TRBV19 with TRBJ1-5; a weak D match, TRBD1 (6 bases). Germline CDR1 is LNHDA and CDR2 is SQIVND (reference sequence). The CDR3 totals 13 residues. Trimming pared 5 bases from V and 5 bases from J, leaving 10 bases between. The CDR3 spells CASSATGYQPQHF. DNA for the CDR3: TGTGCCAGTAGTGCGACAGGTTATCAGCCCCAGCATTTT.

The chain has TRBV19 and TRBJ1-1; D is ambiguous. V lost 3 bases to trimming and J lost 4 bases, with 9 bases between them. The CDR3 totals 13 residues. Germline V lookup: CDR1 LNHDA, CDR2 SQIVND (reference sequence). CDR3 residues: CASSIGGSTEAFF. The CDR3 nucleotides read TGTGCCAGTAGTATTGGAGGGTCCACTGAAGCTTTCTTT.

This clone has a single count. The V and J genes are TRBV14 and TRBJ2-5, with unresolved D. The CDR3 sequence is 15 residues long. Germline V gives CDR1 SGHDN, CDR2 FVKESK. V was cut by 2 bases and J by 5 bases, with 15 bases left in between. CDR3 residues: CASSQPWNSHETQYF. CDR3 nucleotides: TGTGCCAGCAGCCAACCGTGGAACAGTCATGAGACCCAGTACTTC.

This clone was detected a few times. The J gene is TRBJ2-4, the V gene TRBV6-4; TRBD2 matches at 9 bases. The CDR3 length is 16 residues. Germline values: CDR1 MRHNA, CDR2 SNTAGT. Trimming at V came to 3 bases and at J to 3 bases, leaving 6 bases not matched to a gene. The CDR3 DNA is TGTGCCAGCAGTGAAAAAGCGGGGGGCGGCAAAAACATTCAGTACTTC. Encoded protein: CASSEKAGGGKNIQYF.

The rearrangement links TRBV21-1 to TRBJ1-5. TRBV21-1 represents a pseudogene. The length of the CDR3 is 16 residues. CDR3 in DNA: TGTGCCAGCAGCCGCACTAGAGATTATAGCAATCAGCCCCAGCATTTT. It specifies CASSRTRDYSNQPQHF.

The rearrangement links TRBV2 to TRBJ2-1, with TRBD2 matching over 8 bases. V shed 1 base and J 5 bases; nucleotides not matched to a gene: 13. Germline assignment: CDR1 SNHLY and CDR2 FYNNEI. There are 18 residues in the CDR3. Written as DNA, the CDR3 is TGTGCCAGCAGTGAAGGGGGGGGTAGCGGGATTCTCGACAATGAGCAGTTCTTC. This encodes CASSEGGGSGILDNEQFF.

V gene TRBV28 combines with J gene TRBJ1-2, with D tentatively TRBD1 (5 bases). V was cut by 6 bases and J by 4 bases, with 15 bases left in between. Germline V gene lookup returns CDR1 MDHEN and CDR2 SYDVKM. The CDR3 is 14 residues long. The CDR3, as DNA: TGTGCCAGCAGCCAAATGCGGGGCGTCTATGGCTACACCTTC. It translates to CASSQMRGVYGYTF.

This clone has only one observation. CDR3 sequence reads: CASSRATGPKNTEAFF. The CDR3 DNA is TGTGCCAGCAGCAGAGCAACAGGGCCCAAGAACACTGAAGCTTTCTTT. This sequence joins TRBV21-1 and TRBJ1-1; the table assigns TRBD1, which was not confirmed against the DNA. TRBV21-1 constitutes a pseudogene. CDR3 length: 16 amino acids.

V and J are TRBV28 and TRBJ1-5; 10 nucleotides align to TRBD1. With 6 bases clipped from V and 6 bases from J, the junction kept 5 bases outside the gene matches. Germline V gene sequence: CDR1 MDHEN, CDR2 SYDVKM. The length of the CDR3 is 14 residues. CDR3 nucleotide sequence: TGTGCCAGCAGCCGGGGGACAGGGGTTCAGCCCCAGCATTTT. The encoded protein is CASSRGTGVQPQHF.

The chain is built from TRBV30 and TRBJ1-1, with 7 nucleotides matching TRBD1. Unmatched junction bases numbered 15, after V lost 3 bases and J lost 5 bases. This CDR3 is built from 16 residues. Germline CDR1 is GTSNPN and CDR2 is SVGIG (reference sequence). The CDR3 spells CAWSAGQLTSGTEAFF. CDR3 DNA sequence: TGTGCCTGGAGCGCGGGACAGTTAACGTCGGGTACTGAAGCTTTCTTT. Complete variable domain (other parts from reference TRBV30 and TRBJ1-1): SQTIHQWPATLVQPVGSPLSLECTVEGTSNPNLYWYRQAAGRGLQLLFYSVGIGQISSEVPQNLSASRPQDRQFILSSKKLLLSDSGFYLCAWSAGQLTSGTEAFFGQGTRLTVV.

The chain employs TRBV4-2 and TRBJ2-5, with D possibly being TRBD2 (5 bases). Germline values: CDR1 LGHNA, CDR2 YNFKEQ. The CDR3 has 14 amino acids. The V gene lost 1 base and the J gene lost 3 bases, with 9 bases spanning the gap. In nucleotides, the CDR3 is TGTGCCAGCAGCCAAGTACTAGAAGAAGAGACCCAGTACTTC. Amino acids: CASSQVLEEETQYF.

This rearrangement joins TRBV30 to TRBJ2-2; 7 bases align to TRBD2. With 1 base clipped from V and 5 bases from J, the junction kept 7 bases outside the gene matches. Germline CDR1 and CDR2: GTSNPN and SVGIG (reference sequence). This CDR3 spans 15 amino acids. The CDR3 nucleotides read TGTGCCTGGAGTGGGGGACCGGGAGGTACCGGGGAGCTGTTTTTT. Its translation: CAWSGGPGGTGELFF. Together with reference TRBV30 and TRBJ2-2, the CDR3 gives the full variable domain: SQTIHQWPATLVQPVGSPLSLECTVEGTSNPNLYWYRQAAGRGLQLLFYSVGIGQISSEVPQNLSASRPQDRQFILSSKKLLLSDSGFYLCAWSGGPGGTGELFFGEGSRLTVL.

The genes are TRBV7-9 and TRBJ1-2; maybe TRBD1 (6 bases). The CDR3 length is 15 residues. Germline CDR1 SEHNR, CDR2 FQNEAQ (reference sequence). The V and J ends lost 5 bases and 0 bases respectively, with 13 bases between them. As DNA, the CDR3 is TGTGCCAGCAGCCGACAGGTAGACTCTAACTATGGCTACACCTTC. Protein: CASSRQVDSNYGYTF.

This chain links TRBV29-1 with TRBJ1-2; TRBD1 might be the D (5 bases). Germline CDR1 SQVTM, CDR2 ANQGSEA. The CDR3 is made up of 11 amino acids. DNA for the CDR3: TGCAGTGGGGTGGGGCCATATGGCTACACCTTC. Amino acid sequence: CSGVGPYGYTF. Filled out from reference TRBV29-1 and TRBJ1-2, the complete variable domain reads SAVISQKPSRDICQRGTSLTIQCQVDSQVTMMFWYRQQPGQSLTLIATANQGSEATYESGFVIDKFPISRPNLTFSTLTVSNMSPEDSSIYLCSGVGPYGYTFGSGTRLTVV.

Worth noting for this clone: At one end the junction does not follow the germline gene, possibly because of a read error. The chain employs TRBV7-7 and TRBJ2-5; no reliable D call. CDR3 size: 14 residues. The germline gives CDR1 SSHAT, CDR2 FNYEAQ (reference sequence). In DNA, the CDR3 is TGTGCTAGCAGCCCCACACAGAACCAAGAGACCCAGTACTTC. This codes for CASSPTQNQETQYF.

The genes are TRBV5-1 and TRBJ2-7, with D possibly matching TRBD1 (6 bases). This CDR3 is built from 13 residues. Germline V lookup: CDR1 SGHRS, CDR2 YFSETQ. Between the trimmed V and J ends, which lost 2 bases and 6 bases, there was a span of 12 bases. The CDR3 protein is CASSLTGLCEQYF. In DNA form, the CDR3 reads TGCGCCAGCAGCTTAACAGGGTTGTGCGAGCAGTACTTC.

The chain recombines TRBV7-9 with TRBJ2-7, with D tentatively TRBD2 (5 bases). Trimming removed 3 bases at V and 6 bases at J, with 9 bases between. Per germline, CDR1 SEHNR and CDR2 FQNEAQ (reference sequence). This CDR3 is 12 amino acids long. The CDR3, as DNA: TGTGCCAGCAGCTTCGGAGGTGGCGAGCAGTACTTC. Translating gives CASSFGGGEQYF.

The V and J genes are TRBV27 and TRBJ2-3; D is uncertain. The CDR3 has 12 residues. V lost 5 bases to trimming and J lost 4 bases, with 7 bases between them. The germline gives CDR1 MNHEY, CDR2 SMNVEV (reference sequence). CDR3: CASSQIPDTQYF. CDR3 sequence (DNA): TGTGCCAGCAGTCAGATCCCAGATACGCAGTATTTT.

This chain uses TRBV28 with TRBJ2-3; 8 bases agree with TRBD2. With V trimmed by 2 bases and J by 2 bases, 3 bases remained unmatched. CDR1 is MDHEN and CDR2 is SYDVKM in the germline V gene. The CDR3 is 15 amino acids. In DNA, the CDR3 is TGTGCCAGCAGTTTAGGCGGGGGGTCCACAGATACGCAGTATTTT. Translation: CASSLGGGSTDTQYF.

This chain joins TRBV5-6 and TRBJ2-5; a possible D gene is TRBD1 (7 bases). The CDR3 totals 15 residues. Germline values: CDR1 SGHDT, CDR2 YYEEEE. The V gene lost 0 bases and the J gene lost 3 bases, with 12 bases spanning the gap. CDR3 nucleotide sequence: TGTGCCAGCAGCTTGGACAGGGGACTCAAAGAGACCCAGTACTTC. Protein product: CASSLDRGLKETQYF.

This chain connects TRBV11-1 to TRBJ1-1; a weak D match, TRBD1 (5 bases). Germline V lookup: CDR1 SGHAT, CDR2 FQDESV (reference sequence). Trimming cost V 6 bases and J 6 bases, with 11 bases left between them. This CDR3 is 12 amino acids long. In nucleotides, the CDR3 is TGTGCCAGCAGACTGACAGCTTCTGAAGCTTTCTTT. Its protein product is CASRLTASEAFF.

The chain combines TRBV6-1 with TRBJ2-5; perhaps TRBD1 as D (6 bases). The V gene lost 5 bases and the J gene lost 4 bases, with 14 bases spanning the gap. The CDR3 runs 14 residues. CDR1 MNHNS and CDR2 SASEGT come from the germline V gene. The CDR3 loop is CASSPRTEGETQYF. CDR3 nucleotide sequence: TGTGCCAGCAGTCCCCGGACAGAAGGAGAGACCCAGTACTTC.

This chain links TRBV4-3 with TRBJ1-4; TRBD1 might be the D (5 bases). V was pared by 0 bases and J by 3 bases, with 11 bases between. The CDR3 is made up of 16 amino acids. CDR1 and CDR2 from the germline V gene are LGHNA and YSLEER. CDR3 sequence reads: CASSQDKGPANEKLFF. For the CDR3, the DNA is TGCGCCAGCAGCCAAGATAAGGGGCCGGCTAATGAAAAACTGTTTTTT.